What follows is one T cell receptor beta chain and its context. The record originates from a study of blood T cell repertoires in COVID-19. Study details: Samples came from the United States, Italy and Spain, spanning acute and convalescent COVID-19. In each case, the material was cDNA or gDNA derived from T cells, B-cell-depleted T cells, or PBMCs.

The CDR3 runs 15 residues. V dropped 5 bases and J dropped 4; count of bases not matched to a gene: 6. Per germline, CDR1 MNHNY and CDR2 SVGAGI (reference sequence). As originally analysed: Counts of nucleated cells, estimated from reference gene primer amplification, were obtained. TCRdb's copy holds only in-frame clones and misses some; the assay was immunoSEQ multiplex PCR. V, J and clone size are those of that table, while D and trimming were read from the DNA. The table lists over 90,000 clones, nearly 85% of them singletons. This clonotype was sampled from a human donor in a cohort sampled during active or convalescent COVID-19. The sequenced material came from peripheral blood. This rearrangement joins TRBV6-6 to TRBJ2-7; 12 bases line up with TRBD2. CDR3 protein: CASSRELAGGYEQYF. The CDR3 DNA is TGTGCCAGCAGTCGAGAACTAGCGGGGGGATACGAGCAGTACTTC.